These 18 T cell receptor beta chains originate from one sample sequenced in a study of control samples from healthy donors and cancer patients. Clones were sequenced by immunoSEQ multiplex PCR, and TCRdb holds only the in-frame ones, with some missing. The data contain approximately 190,000 clones, approximately 90% of them seen just once; the ten biggest clones take up 1.5% to 2%. The sequenced material came from blood. All receptors come from a man between 25 and 39 years old in good health.

The chain has TRBV5-5 and TRBJ1-1, with D unclear. The CDR3 extends over 11 amino acids. The germline V gene encodes CDR1 SGHKS and CDR2 YYEKEE (reference sequence). V lost 5 bases and J lost 0, with 2 bases in between. CDR3 sequence (DNA): TGTGCCAGCAGGATGAACACTGAAGCTTTCTTT. It encodes CASRMNTEAFF.

The chain combines TRBV7-2 with TRBJ2-1, with TRBD2 matching over 10 bases. V shed 11 bases, J shed 4 bases, and the junction held 5 bases outside the gene matches. The V gene's germline CDR1 is SGHTA and CDR2 FQGNSA. The CDR3 length is 13 residues. In DNA form, the CDR3 reads TGTGCCCGAAGACTAGCGGGTTACAATGAGCAGTTCTTC. It codes for CARRLAGYNEQFF.

V and J are TRBV7-6 and TRBJ1-1; TRBD1 might be the D (5 bases). CDR3 length: 13 amino acids. Germline V gives CDR1 SGHVS, CDR2 FNYEAQ. The V end was cut by 8 bases, the J end by 0 bases, with 10 bases between. This CDR3 reads CASAPGLNTEAFF. The CDR3 region has the DNA TGTGCCAGCGCCCCAGGGTTGAACACTGAAGCTTTCTTT.

The chain employs TRBV4-2 and TRBJ2-3, with 16 positions matching TRBD2. The trim removed 1 base at V and 4 bases at J, leaving 8 bases unmatched. CDR1 is LGHNA, CDR2 YNFKEQ, per germline. This CDR3 contains 19 residues. Written as DNA, the CDR3 is TGTGCCAGCAGCCAAGTGGGGACTAGCGGGGGGGCAGGGGCAGATACGCAGTATTTT. As protein: CASSQVGTSGGAGADTQYF.

V and J are TRBV6-1 and TRBJ1-2, with D unresolved. Germline V CDR1 and CDR2: MNHNS, SASEGT. CDR3 length: 15 amino acids. V dropped 2 bases and J dropped 0 bases, with 10 bases sitting between them. This CDR3 is CASSEITLPNYGYTF. In DNA form, the CDR3 reads TGTGCCAGCAGTGAAATAACCCTTCCTAACTATGGCTACACCTTC.

This chain connects TRBV5-8 to TRBJ1-3, with 8 bases matching TRBD1. The CDR3 consists of 16 residues. The V gene's germline CDR1 is SGHTS and CDR2 YDEGEE. V lost 2 bases and J lost 4; bases outside the gene matches: 8. In nucleotides, the CDR3 is TGTGCCAGCAGCTTTGGAATGGGACAGGCGGGAAACACCATATATTTT. Its protein is CASSFGMGQAGNTIYF.

The V and J genes are TRBV6-6 and TRBJ1-2, with TRBD1 matching 9 bases. Germline V gene sequence: CDR1 MNHNY, CDR2 SVGAGI (reference sequence). The length of the CDR3 is 15 residues. J lost 1 base, V lost 5 bases, and 5 bases had no gene match. In nucleotides, the CDR3 is TGTGCCAGCAGTGCCCGGACAGGGGATAACTATGGCTACACCTTC. Protein sequence: CASSARTGDNYGYTF.

The rearrangement uses TRBV30 and TRBJ2-1; 7 positions agree with TRBD2. J lost 2 bases, V lost 1 base, and 8 bases had no gene match. In germline, CDR1 is GTSNPN, CDR2 SVGIG (reference sequence). This CDR3 contains 16 residues. CDR3 loop: CAWSGSLGGAYNEQFF. The CDR3 nucleotides are TGTGCCTGGAGTGGTTCTTTGGGGGGGGCCTACAATGAGCAGTTCTTC.

The V and J genes are TRBV4-1 and TRBJ2-2; D unresolved. Germline-derived CDR1 and CDR2 are MGHRA and YSYEKL. The CDR3 runs 16 residues. V dropped 4 bases and J dropped 2 bases, with 14 bases sitting between them. The CDR3 sequence is CASSRMAVINTGELFF. The CDR3 region has the DNA TGCGCCAGCAGCCGTATGGCAGTAATTAACACCGGGGAGCTGTTTTTT.

In this sample, this clone turned up once. The DNA for the CDR3 is TGTGCCAGCAGCGAAACGGGACAGGCAGAAGCTTTCTTT. Translated, it gives CASSETGQAEAFF. The V and J genes are TRBV12-3 or TRBV12-4 and TRBJ1-1; 8 bases line up with TRBD1. After removal of 6 bases from V and 8 bases from J, the junction contained 8 bases not matched to a gene. This CDR3 is 13 amino acids long.

This clone came up once. The J gene is TRBJ1-2, the V gene TRBV27, with 9 bases fitting TRBD1. The CDR3 sequence is 13 residues long. Germline loops: CDR1 MNHEY, CDR2 SMNVEV (reference sequence). J gave up 5 bases and V 5 bases, and 3 bases lay outside the gene matches. The CDR3 sequence is CASSPGTGYGYTF. The CDR3 DNA sequence: TGTGCCAGCAGTCCCGGGACAGGGTATGGCTACACCTTC.

Remarks on this clone: Other DNA sequences in this sample translate to the same CDR3. In DNA form, the CDR3 reads TGCGCCAGCAGCCAAGATAGAGGCACTGAAGCTTTCTTT. It is translated as CASSQDRGTEAFF. The chain uses TRBV4-1 and TRBJ1-1; no firm D call. The V end was cut by 0 bases, the J end by 4 bases, with 6 bases between. Germline V gene lookup returns CDR1 MGHRA and CDR2 YSYEKL. The CDR3 sequence is 13 residues long.

The V call is TRBV10-3, the J call TRBJ2-2; tentatively, D is TRBD2 (6 bases). V was cut by 2 bases and J by 6 bases, with 13 bases left in between. Germline CDR1 ENHRY, CDR2 SYGVKD. The CDR3 spans 15 residues. This chain's CDR3 is CAISEEAGPAGELFF. The DNA of the CDR3 is TGTGCCATCAGTGAGGAGGCGGGGCCGGCCGGGGAGCTGTTTTTT.

The J gene is TRBJ2-1, the V gene TRBV18; TRBD2 is a possible D gene (6 bases). V was clipped by 0 bases and J by 8 bases, with 8 bases between them. Germline CDR1 is KGHSH and CDR2 is LQKENI. The CDR3 covers 13 residues. The chain's CDR3 is CASSPPGLDEQFF. CDR3 sequence (DNA): TGTGCCAGCTCACCACCGGGACTGGATGAGCAGTTCTTC.

This chain connects TRBV5-1 to TRBJ1-3, with D maybe TRBD1 (6 bases). V lost 0 bases and J 0 bases, leaving 16 bases between the germline ends. From germline, CDR1 is SGHRS and CDR2 YFSETQ. The CDR3 loop spans 18 amino acids. This CDR3 reads CASSLGARTANSGNTIYF. The CDR3 DNA follows: TGCGCCAGCAGCTTGGGGGCCAGGACAGCGAACTCTGGAAACACCATATATTTT.

This chain uses TRBV24-1 with TRBJ2-3, with TRBD2 as a possible D gene (7 bases). V was cut by 8 bases and J by 5 bases, with 13 bases left in between. CDR1 is KGHDR, CDR2 SFDVKD, per germline. There are 13 residues in the CDR3. The CDR3 spells CATNRGAGDTQYF. CDR3 nucleotide sequence: TGTGCCACCAACCGGGGGGCGGGAGATACGCAGTATTTT.

The CDR3 spells CASSYSITLRGYEQYF. CDR3 nucleotide sequence: TGTGCCAGCAGTTACTCGATTACCCTCAGGGGGTACGAGCAGTACTTC. The rearrangement links TRBV6-5 to TRBJ2-7, with 7 nucleotides matching TRBD1. Germline values: CDR1 MNHEY, CDR2 SVGAGI. There are 16 residues in the CDR3. With 0 bases clipped from V and 4 bases from J, the junction kept 9 bases outside the gene matches.

This rearrangement joins TRBV3-1 (or the pseudogene TRBV3-2) to TRBJ1-2; maybe TRBD1 (6 bases). The CDR3 is made up of 14 amino acids. The germline V gene has CDR1 LGHDT and CDR2 YNNKEL (reference sequence). Trimming pared 0 bases from V and 5 bases from J, leaving 10 bases between. The chain's CDR3 is CASSQDRDRYGYTF. The CDR3 DNA follows: TGTGCCAGCAGCCAAGATCGAGACAGGTATGGCTACACCTTC.